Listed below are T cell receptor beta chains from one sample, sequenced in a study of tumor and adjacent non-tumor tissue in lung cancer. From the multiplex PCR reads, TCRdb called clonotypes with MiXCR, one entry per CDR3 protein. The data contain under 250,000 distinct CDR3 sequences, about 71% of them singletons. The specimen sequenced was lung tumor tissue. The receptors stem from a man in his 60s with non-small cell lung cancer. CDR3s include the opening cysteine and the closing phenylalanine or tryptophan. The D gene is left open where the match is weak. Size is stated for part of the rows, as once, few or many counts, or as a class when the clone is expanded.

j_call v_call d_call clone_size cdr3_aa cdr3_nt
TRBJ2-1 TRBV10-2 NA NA CASSNRQAYEQFF TGCGCCAGCAGTAACAGGCAGGCGTACGAGCAGTTCTTC
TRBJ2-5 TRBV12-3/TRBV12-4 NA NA CVSSLSPAETQYF TGCGTCAGCAGTTTAAGTCCAGCGGAGACCCAGTACTTC
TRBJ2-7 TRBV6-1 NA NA CASSEGSVSNYHEQYF TGTGCCAGCAGTGAGGGCAGCGTGAGTAACTACCACGAGCAGTACTTC
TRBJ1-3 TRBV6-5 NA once CASYQRGARSGDTIYF TGTGCCAGCTACCAACGGGGGGCCCGCTCTGGAGACACCATATATTTT
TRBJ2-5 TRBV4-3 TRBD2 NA CASSQDPAGDEGETQYF TGCGCCAGCAGCCAAGATCCAGCGGGGGACGAGGGAGAGACCCAGTACTTC
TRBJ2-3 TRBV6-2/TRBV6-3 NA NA CANSYRADTQYF TGTGCCAACAGTTACAGGGCAGATACGCAGTATTTT
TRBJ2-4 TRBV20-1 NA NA CSASRAVSKNFQYF TGCAGTGCTAGCAGGGCTGTTTCCAAAAACTTTCAGTACTTC
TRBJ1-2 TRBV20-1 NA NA CSAAGASNYGYTF TGCAGTGCTGCAGGCGCTTCTAACTATGGCTACACCTTC
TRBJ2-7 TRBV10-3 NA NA CAISGIRGPEQYF TGTGCCATCAGTGGCATCAGGGGCCCCGAGCAGTACTTC
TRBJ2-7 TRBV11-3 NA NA CASSQDFVGGNRQYF TGCGCCAGCAGCCAAGATTTTGTCGGCGGCAACCGGCAGTACTTC
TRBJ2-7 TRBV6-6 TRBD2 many CASSYLSSGVSSYEQYF TGTGCCAGCAGTTACCTTTCTAGCGGGGTTAGCTCCTACGAGCAGTACTTC
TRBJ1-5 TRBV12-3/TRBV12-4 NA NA CARSLNRAGNQPQHF TGTGCCAGAAGTTTAAACAGGGCCGGCAATCAGCCCCAGCATTTT
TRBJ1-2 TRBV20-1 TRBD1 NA CSTRDQGGYDYTF TGCAGTACTAGAGATCAGGGGGGATATGACTACACCTTC
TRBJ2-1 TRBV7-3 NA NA CASSLAEGGQFF TGTGCCAGCAGTTTAGCGGAAGGGGGGCAGTTCTTC
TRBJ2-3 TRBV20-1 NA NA CSARTVSKADTQYF TGCAGTGCTAGGACGGTGAGTAAGGCAGATACGCAGTATTTT
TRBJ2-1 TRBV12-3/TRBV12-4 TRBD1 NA CASCPRTGPDNEQFF TGTGCCAGCTGTCCGAGGACAGGCCCTGACAATGAGCAGTTCTTC
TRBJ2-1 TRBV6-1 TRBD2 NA CASSSWTSGGPLPYNEQFF TGTGCCAGCAGCTCCTGGACTAGCGGGGGTCCCTTACCTTACAATGAGCAGTTCTTC
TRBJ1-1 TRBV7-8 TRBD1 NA CASSLLGGTGVTEAFF TGTGCCAGCAGCTTATTGGGTGGGACAGGGGTAACTGAAGCTTTCTTT
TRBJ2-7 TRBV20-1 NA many CTGEGGAYEQYF TGCACGGGTGAGGGGGGGGCATACGAGCAGTACTTC
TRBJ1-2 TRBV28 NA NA CASSLVRAQSTVDYGYTF TGTGCCAGCAGTTTGGTCAGGGCCCAATCAACGGTCGACTATGGCTACACCTTC
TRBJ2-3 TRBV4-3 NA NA CASSQDGAGTSDTQYF TGCGCTAGCAGCCAAGATGGAGCGGGCACCTCAGATACGCAGTATTTT
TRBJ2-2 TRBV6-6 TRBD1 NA CASSRRDRGPNTRELFF TGTGCCAGCAGTCGCCGGGACAGGGGGCCCAACACCAGGGAGCTGTTTTTT
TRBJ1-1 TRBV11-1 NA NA CASTRDRQTEALF TGTGCCAGCACCAGAGACAGGCAGACTGAAGCTTTATTT
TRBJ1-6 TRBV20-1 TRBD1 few CSARAPGQGAGSPLHF TGCAGTGCTCGAGCCCCGGGACAGGGGGCAGGTTCACCCCTCCACTTT
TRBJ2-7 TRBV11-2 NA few CASSLDGQGKQYF TGTGCCAGCAGCTTAGACGGCCAGGGAAAGCAGTACTTC
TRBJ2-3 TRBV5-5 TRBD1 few CASSLEGTGGDTQYF TGTGCCAGCAGCTTGGAAGGGACAGGGGGCGATACGCAGTATTTT
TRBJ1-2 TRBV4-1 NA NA CPCSQDRGGGGCTF TGCCCCTGCAGCCAAGATCGCGGGGGAGGTGGCTGCACCTTC
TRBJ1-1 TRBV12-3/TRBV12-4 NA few CASSLPPRDGAFF TGTGCCAGCAGCCTTCCCCCCCGGGACGGTGCTTTCTTT
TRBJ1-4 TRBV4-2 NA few CASGMGGVNEKLLF TGTGCCAGCGGTATGGGGGGGGTTAATGAAAAACTGTTATTT
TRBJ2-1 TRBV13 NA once CASSANTRASYNEQFF TGTGCCAGCAGCGCAAACACGAGGGCTTCCTACAATGAGCAGTTCTTT
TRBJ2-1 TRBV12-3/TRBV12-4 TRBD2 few CASSVRLAGVTHEQFF TGTGCCAGCAGTGTACGACTAGCGGGAGTTACTCATGAGCAGTTCTTC
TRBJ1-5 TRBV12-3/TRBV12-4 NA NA CASCPSGGGQPQHF TGTGCTAGCTGTCCCTCCGGGGGAGGTCAGCCCCAGCATTTT
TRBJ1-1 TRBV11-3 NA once CASSSDGETEAFF TGTGCAAGCAGCTCGGATGGGGAGACTGAAGCTTTCTTT
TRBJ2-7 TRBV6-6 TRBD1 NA CASSPKIRDSHYEQYF TGTGCCAGCAGTCCCAAAATAAGGGACAGCCACTACGAGCAGTACTTC
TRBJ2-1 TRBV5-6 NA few CASSWPGPGNEQFF TGTGCCAGCAGCTGGCCGGGCCCGGGCAATGAGCAGTTCTTC
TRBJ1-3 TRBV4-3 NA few CASSQGGSSGNTIYF TGCGCCAGCAGCCAAGGGGGCAGCTCTGGAAACACCATATATTTT
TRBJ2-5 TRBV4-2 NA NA CASSQGTLTARGETQYF TGTGCCAGCAGCCAAGGAACACTAACGGCGAGAGGAGAGACCCAGTACTTC
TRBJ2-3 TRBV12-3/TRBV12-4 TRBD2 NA CASTPLAGGLYGDTQYF TGTGCCAGCACCCCACTGGCGGGGGGCCTCTACGGAGATACGCAGTATTTT
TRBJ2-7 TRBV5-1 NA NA CVSHDGQTYEQNF TGCGTCAGCCACGATGGGCAGACGTACGAGCAGAACTTC
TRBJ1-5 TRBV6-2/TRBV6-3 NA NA CATKQGNQPQHF TGTGCCACGAAACAGGGAAATCAGCCCCAGCATTTT
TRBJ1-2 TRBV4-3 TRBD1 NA CATSAGLTGGIGYTF TGCGCCACCAGCGCGGGCCTGACAGGGGGAATTGGCTACACCTTC